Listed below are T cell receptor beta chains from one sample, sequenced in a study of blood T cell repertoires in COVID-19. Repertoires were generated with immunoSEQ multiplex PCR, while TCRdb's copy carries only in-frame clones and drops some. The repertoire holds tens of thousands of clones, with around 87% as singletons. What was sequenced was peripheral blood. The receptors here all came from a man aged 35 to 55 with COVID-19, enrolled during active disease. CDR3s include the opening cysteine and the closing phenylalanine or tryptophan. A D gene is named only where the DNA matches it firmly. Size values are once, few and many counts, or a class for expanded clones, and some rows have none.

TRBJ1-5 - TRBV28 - CASSAPRVGNQPQHF TGTGCCAGCAGTGCTCCGAGGGTGGGCAATCAGCCCCAGCATTTT
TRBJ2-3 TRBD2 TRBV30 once CAWGHGTKDTQYF TGTGCCTGGGGCCACGGGACTAAAGATACGCAGTATTTT
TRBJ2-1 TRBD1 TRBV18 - CASSPGDRGRNEQFF TGTGCCAGCTCACCGGGGGACAGGGGGCGTAATGAGCAGTTCTTC
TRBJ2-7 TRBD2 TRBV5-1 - CASSLVAGISVGQYF TGCGCCAGCAGCTTGGTAGCGGGGATCTCCGTAGGGCAGTACTTC
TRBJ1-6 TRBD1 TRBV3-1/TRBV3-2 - CASSRAPGTGGRPLHF TGTGCCAGCAGCCGGGCCCCCGGGACAGGGGGTCGACCCCTCCACTTT
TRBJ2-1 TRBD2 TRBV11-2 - CASSSSGGALFEQFF TGTGCCAGCAGTTCTAGCGGGGGGGCCCTGTTTGAGCAGTTCTTC
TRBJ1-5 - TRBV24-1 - CATSETTGQFSNQPQHF TGTGCCACCAGTGAGACAACCGGACAGTTTAGCAATCAGCCCCAGCATTTT
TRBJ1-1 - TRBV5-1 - CASRELTDTEAFF TGCGCCAGCAGGGAGCTCACGGACACTGAAGCTTTCTTT
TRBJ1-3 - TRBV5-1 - CASSWGRGRSNSGNTIYF TGCGCCAGCAGCTGGGGTAGGGGCCGAAGCAACTCTGGAAACACCATATATTTT
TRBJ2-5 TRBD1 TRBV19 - CASSPKPGTPQGAETQYF TGTGCCAGTAGTCCTAAACCCGGGACCCCTCAGGGGGCAGAGACCCAGTACTTC
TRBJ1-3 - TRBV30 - CAWSAFSGNTIYF TGTGCCTGGAGTGCGTTCTCTGGAAACACCATATATTTT
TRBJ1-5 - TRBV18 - CASSRRGGGEAPQHF TGTGCCAGCTCACGACGCGGGGGTGGGGAGGCGCCCCAGCATTTT
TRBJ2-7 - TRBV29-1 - CSVVTYEQYF TGCAGCGTTGTAACCTACGAGCAGTACTTC
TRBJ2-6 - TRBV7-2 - CASSLASSGANVLTF TGTGCCAGCAGCTTAGCGAGCTCTGGGGCCAACGTCCTGACTTTC
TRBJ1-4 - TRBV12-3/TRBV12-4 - CASSLGGSEKLFF TGTGCCAGCAGTTTAGGTGGGAGTGAAAAACTGTTTTTT
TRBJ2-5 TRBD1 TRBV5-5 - CASGTGDQETQYF TGTGCCAGTGGGACAGGGGATCAAGAGACCCAGTACTTC
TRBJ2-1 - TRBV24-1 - CATSDRTGGKYNEQFF TGTGCCACCAGTGATCGGACTGGGGGGAAATACAATGAGCAGTTCTTC
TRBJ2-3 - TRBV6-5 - CASEEAVSTDTQYF TGTGCCAGCGAAGAAGCGGTTAGCACAGATACGCAGTATTTT
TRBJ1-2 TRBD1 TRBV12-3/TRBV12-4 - CASSWTGAAGYTF TGTGCCAGCAGTTGGACAGGGGCGGCTGGCTACACCTTC
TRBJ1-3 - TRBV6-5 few CASSSPHRDSGNTIYF TGTGCCAGCAGTTCGCCTCACAGGGACTCTGGAAACACCATATATTTT
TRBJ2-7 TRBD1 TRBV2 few CATGTGISEQYF TGTGCCACCGGGACAGGGATTTCGGAGCAGTACTTC
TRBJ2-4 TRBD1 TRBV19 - CASSIMGQGANIQYF TGTGCCAGTAGTATAATGGGACAGGGGGCAAACATTCAGTACTTC
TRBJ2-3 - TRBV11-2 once CASSLDPGDTQYF TGTGCCAGCAGCTTAGATCCGGGAGATACGCAGTATTTT
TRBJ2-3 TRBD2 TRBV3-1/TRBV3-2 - CASSQGAGSTDTQYF TGTGCCAGCAGCCAAGGAGCGGGGAGCACAGATACGCAGTATTTT
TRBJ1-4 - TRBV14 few CASSRDMGEKLFF TGTGCCAGCAGCCGCGACATGGGTGAAAAACTGTTTTTT
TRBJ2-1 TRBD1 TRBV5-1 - CASSSNPTGADRFF TGCGCCAGCAGCTCCAACCCTACAGGGGCCGATCGGTTCTTC
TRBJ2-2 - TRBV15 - CATSRAFTGELFF TGTGCCACCAGCAGAGCATTTACCGGGGAGCTGTTTTTT
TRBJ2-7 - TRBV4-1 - CASSQGEVGYEQYF TGCGCCAGCAGCCAAGGGGAGGTGGGCTACGAGCAGTACTTC
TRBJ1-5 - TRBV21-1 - CASSLRDSPGDQPQHF TGTGCCAGCAGCCTCAGGGACAGCCCGGGGGATCAGCCCCAGCATTTT
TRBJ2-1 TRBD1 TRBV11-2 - CASSMTGGTYNEQFF TGTGCCAGCAGTATGACAGGGGGAACTTACAATGAGCAGTTCTTC
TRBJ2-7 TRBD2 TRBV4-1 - CASSPGGGSGGHYEQYF TGCGCCAGCAGCCCGGGGGGCGGGAGCGGGGGGCACTACGAGCAGTACTTC
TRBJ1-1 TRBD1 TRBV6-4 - CASRYPRGRDTEAFF TGTGCCAGCAGGTACCCCAGGGGGCGCGACACTGAAGCTTTCTTT
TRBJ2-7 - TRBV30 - CAWAQGAEQYF TGTGCCTGGGCCCAAGGGGCCGAGCAGTACTTC
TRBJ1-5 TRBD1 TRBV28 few CASIRTGGFNQPQHF TGTGCCAGCATCCGGACAGGGGGCTTTAATCAGCCCCAGCATTTT
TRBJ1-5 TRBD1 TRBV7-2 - CASSPTGGGNQPQHF TGTGCCAGCAGTCCCACAGGGGGAGGCAATCAGCCCCAGCATTTT
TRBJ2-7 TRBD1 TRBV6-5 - CASSPGGTGSIEQYF TGTGCCAGCAGCCCCGGGGGGACAGGGTCGATCGAGCAGTACTTC
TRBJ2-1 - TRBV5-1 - CASSFSWGGGENLNEQFF TGCGCCAGCAGCTTCTCTTGGGGAGGCGGGGAAAACCTAAATGAGCAGTTCTTC
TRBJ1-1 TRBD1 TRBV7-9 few CASSLGQGLYTEAFF TGTGCCAGCAGCTTAGGACAGGGGCTCTACACTGAAGCTTTCTTT
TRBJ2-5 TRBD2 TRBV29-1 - CSVGGGQETQYF TGCAGCGTTGGGGGGGGTCAAGAGACCCAGTACTTC